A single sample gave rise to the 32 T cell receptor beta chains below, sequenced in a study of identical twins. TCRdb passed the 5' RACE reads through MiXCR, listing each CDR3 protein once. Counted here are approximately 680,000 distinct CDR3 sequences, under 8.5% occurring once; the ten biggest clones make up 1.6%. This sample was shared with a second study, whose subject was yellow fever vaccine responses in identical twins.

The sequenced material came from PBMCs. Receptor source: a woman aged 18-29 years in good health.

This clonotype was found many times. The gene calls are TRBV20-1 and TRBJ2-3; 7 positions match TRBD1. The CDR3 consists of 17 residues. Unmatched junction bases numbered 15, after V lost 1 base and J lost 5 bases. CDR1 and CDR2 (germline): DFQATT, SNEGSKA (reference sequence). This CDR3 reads CSARVLAGTAKGDTQYF. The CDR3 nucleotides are TGCAGTGCTAGAGTCCTGGCCGGGACAGCAAAAGGAGATACGCAGTATTTT.

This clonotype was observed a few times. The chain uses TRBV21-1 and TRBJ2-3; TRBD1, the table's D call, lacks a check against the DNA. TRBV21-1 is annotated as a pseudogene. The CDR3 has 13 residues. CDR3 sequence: CASNTVRGDTQYF. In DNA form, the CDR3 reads TGTGCCAGCAATACTGTTAGGGGGGATACGCAGTATTTT.

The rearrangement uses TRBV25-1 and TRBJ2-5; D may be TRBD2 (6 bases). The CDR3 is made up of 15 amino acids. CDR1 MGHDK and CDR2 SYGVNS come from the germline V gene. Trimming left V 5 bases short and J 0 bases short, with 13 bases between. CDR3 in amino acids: CASSNPTSHQETQYF. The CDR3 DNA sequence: TGTGCCAGCAGTAACCCAACTAGCCACCAAGAGACCCAGTACTTC.

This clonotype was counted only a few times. The CDR3 is CASTPGGFADTQYF. The CDR3, as DNA: TGTGCCAGCACCCCTGGGGGGTTCGCAGATACGCAGTATTTT. This chain joins TRBV7-9 and TRBJ2-3, with D possibly being TRBD2 (6 bases). Germline CDR1 SEHNR, CDR2 FQNEAQ (reference sequence). CDR3 length equals 14 residues. Trimming took 7 bases from V and 4 from J, leaving 15 bases between them.

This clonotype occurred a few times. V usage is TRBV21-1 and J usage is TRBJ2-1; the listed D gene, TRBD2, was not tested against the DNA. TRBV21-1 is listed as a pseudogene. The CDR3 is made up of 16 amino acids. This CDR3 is CASGDRTSGSGNEQFF. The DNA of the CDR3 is TGTGCCAGCGGAGACAGGACTAGCGGGAGTGGTAATGAGCAGTTCTTC.

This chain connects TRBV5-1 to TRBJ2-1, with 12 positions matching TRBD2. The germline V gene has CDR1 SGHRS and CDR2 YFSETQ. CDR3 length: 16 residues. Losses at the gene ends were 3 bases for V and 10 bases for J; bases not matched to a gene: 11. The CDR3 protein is CASSYRLAGAEEEQFF. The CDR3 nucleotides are TGCGCCAGCAGCTATCGACTAGCGGGGGCGGAGGAGGAGCAGTTCTTC.

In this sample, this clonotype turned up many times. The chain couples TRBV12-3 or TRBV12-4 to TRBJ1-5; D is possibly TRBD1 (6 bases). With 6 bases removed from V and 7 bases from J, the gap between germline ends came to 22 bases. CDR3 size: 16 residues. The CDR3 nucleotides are TGTGCCAGCAGCTCAGGCCAGGTCAGGGGCTTACAGCCCCAGCATTTT. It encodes CASSSGQVRGLQPQHF.

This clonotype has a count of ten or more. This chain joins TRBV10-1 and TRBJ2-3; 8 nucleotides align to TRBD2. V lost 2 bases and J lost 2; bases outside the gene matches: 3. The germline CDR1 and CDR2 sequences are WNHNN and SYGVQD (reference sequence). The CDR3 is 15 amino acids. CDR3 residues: CASSETSGITDTQYF. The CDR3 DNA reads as TGCGCCAGCAGTGAGACTAGCGGAATCACAGATACGCAGTATTTT.

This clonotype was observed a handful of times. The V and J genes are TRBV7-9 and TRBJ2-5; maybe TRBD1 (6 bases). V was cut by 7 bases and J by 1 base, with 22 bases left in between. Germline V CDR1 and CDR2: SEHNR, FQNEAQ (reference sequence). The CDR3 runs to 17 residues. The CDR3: CASTPLMRTATQETQYF. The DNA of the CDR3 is TGTGCCAGCACCCCCTTGATGAGGACAGCAACCCAAGAGACCCAGTACTTC. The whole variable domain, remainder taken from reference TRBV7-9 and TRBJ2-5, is DTGVSQNPRHKITKRGQNVTFRCDPISEHNRLYWYRQTLGQGPEFLTYFQNEAQLEKSRLLSDRFSAERPKGSFSTLEIQRTEQGDSAMYLCASTPLMRTATQETQYFGPGTRLLVL.

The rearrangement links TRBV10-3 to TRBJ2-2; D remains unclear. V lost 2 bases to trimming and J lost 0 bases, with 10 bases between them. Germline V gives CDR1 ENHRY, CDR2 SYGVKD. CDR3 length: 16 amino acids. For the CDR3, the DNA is TGTGCCATCAGTGAGGGGCCGGCGGCGAACACCGGGGAGCTGTTTTTT. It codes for CAISEGPAANTGELFF.

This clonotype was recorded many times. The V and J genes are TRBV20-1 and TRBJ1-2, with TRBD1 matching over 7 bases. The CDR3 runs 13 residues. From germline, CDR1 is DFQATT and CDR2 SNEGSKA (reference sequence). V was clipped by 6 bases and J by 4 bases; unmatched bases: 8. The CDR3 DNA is TGCAGTGCAACGGACAGGAATAGCTATGGCTACACCTTC. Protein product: CSATDRNSYGYTF.

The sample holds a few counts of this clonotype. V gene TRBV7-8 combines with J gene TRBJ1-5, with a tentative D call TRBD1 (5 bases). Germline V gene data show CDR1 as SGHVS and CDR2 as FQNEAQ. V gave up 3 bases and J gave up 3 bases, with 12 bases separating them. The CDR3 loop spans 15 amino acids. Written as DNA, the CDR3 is TGTGCCAGCAGCTTCAGGGACGGTCCCAATCAGCCCCAGCATTTT. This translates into CASSFRDGPNQPQHF.

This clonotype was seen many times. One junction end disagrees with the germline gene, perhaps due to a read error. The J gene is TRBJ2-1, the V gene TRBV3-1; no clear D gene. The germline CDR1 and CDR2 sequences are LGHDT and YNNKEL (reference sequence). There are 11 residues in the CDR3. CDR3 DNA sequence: TGTGCCAGCAGCCAAGGCCCTCTTTCGCTTTTC. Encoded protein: CASSQGPLSLF.

In DNA, the CDR3 is TGTGCCAGTAGTGGGTGGACAGCCGCGAACACCGGGGAGCTGTTTTTT. Its protein product is CASSGWTAANTGELFF. This chain uses TRBV19 with TRBJ2-2, with a tentative D call TRBD1 (6 bases). The CDR3 spans 16 residues. CDR1 and CDR2 from the germline V gene are LNHDA and SQIVND (reference sequence). V was pared by 5 bases and J by 0 bases, with 13 bases between.

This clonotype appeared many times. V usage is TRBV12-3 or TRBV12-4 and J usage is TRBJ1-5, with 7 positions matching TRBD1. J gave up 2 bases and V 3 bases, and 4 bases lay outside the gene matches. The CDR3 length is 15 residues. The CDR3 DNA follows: TGTGCCAGCAGTTTTGGGGACAGTGGCAATCAGCCCCAGCATTTT. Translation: CASSFGDSGNQPQHF.

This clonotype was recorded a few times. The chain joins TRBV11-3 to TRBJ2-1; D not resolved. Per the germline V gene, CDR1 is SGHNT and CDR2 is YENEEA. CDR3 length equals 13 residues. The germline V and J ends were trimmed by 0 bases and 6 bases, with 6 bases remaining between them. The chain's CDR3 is CASSLEGINEQFF. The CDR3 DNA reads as TGTGCCAGCAGCTTAGAAGGGATCAATGAGCAGTTCTTC.

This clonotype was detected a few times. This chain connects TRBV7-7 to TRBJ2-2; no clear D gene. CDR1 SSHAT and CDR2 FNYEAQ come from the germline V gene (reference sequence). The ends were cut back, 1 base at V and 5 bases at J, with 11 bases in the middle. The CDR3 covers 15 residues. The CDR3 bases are TGTGCCAGCAGCTTAGATAATCCGGTAACCGGGGAGCTGTTTTTT. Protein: CASSLDNPVTGELFF.

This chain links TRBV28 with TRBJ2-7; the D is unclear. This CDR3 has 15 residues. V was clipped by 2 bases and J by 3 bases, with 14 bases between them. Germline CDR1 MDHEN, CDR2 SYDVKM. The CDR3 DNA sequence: TGTGCCAGCAGTTTAGAAAGGGCCTACCGCTACGAGCAGTACTTC. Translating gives CASSLERAYRYEQYF.

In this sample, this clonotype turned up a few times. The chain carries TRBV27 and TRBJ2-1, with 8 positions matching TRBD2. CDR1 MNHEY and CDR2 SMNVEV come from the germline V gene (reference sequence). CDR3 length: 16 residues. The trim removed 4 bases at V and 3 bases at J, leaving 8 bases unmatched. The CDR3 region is CASSSLSSGYYNEQFF. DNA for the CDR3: TGTGCCAGCAGTTCCTTATCTAGCGGGTACTACAATGAGCAGTTCTTC.

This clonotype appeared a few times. CDR3 residues: CASSKQGAVTYNEQFF. The CDR3, as DNA: TGTGCCAGTAGTAAGCAGGGGGCTGTAACCTACAATGAGCAGTTCTTC. The J gene is TRBJ2-1, the V gene TRBV19; 8 nucleotides agree with TRBD1. Germline V gene data show CDR1 as LNHDA and CDR2 as SQIVND (reference sequence). V lost 4 bases to trimming and J lost 2 bases; unmatched junction nucleotides: 7. CDR3 size: 16 residues.

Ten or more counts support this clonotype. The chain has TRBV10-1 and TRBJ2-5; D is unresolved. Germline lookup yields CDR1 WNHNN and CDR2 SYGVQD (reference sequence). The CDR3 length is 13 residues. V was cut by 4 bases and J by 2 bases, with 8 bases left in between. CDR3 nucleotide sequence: TGCGCCAGCAGTGTTGGGGTACAAGAGACCCAGTACTTC. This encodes CASSVGVQETQYF.

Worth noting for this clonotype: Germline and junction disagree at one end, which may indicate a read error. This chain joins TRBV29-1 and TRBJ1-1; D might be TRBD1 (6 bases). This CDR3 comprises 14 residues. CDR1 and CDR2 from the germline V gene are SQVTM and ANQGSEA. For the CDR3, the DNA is TGCAGCGTTGAGGTCCTCAGGGGAGGGTCTGAAGCTCTCTTT. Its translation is CSVEVLRGGSEALF.

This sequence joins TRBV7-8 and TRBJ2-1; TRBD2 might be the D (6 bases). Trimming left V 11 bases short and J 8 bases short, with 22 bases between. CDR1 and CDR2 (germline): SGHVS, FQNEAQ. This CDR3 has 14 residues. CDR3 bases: TGTGCCTCCAAAGGAGGTCCTGGAGGGGATGAGCAGTTCTTC. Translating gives CASKGGPGGDEQFF.

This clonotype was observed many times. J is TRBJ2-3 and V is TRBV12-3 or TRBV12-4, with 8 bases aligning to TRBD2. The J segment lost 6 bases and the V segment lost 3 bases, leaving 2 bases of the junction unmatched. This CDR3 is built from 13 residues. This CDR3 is CASSLAGGDTQYF. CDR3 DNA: TGTGCCAGCAGTTTGGCGGGAGGCGATACGCAGTATTTT.

In DNA, the CDR3 is TGCGCCAGCAGCTCAGGGGGGACTAGCGGGAGCAGCGCGGAGACCCAGTACTTC. Protein product: CASSSGGTSGSSAETQYF. This rearrangement joins TRBV5-1 to TRBJ2-5; 14 nucleotides match TRBD2. Germline loops: CDR1 SGHRS, CDR2 YFSETQ. J gave up 5 bases and V 3 bases, and 12 bases lay outside the gene matches. The CDR3 is 18 amino acids.

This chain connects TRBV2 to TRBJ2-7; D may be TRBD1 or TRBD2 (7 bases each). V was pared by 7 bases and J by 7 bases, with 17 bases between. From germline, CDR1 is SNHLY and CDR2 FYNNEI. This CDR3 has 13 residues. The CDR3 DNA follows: TGTGCCAGCACCAGGGGGACCGGGGGGGAGCAGTACGTC. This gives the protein CASTRGTGGEQYV.

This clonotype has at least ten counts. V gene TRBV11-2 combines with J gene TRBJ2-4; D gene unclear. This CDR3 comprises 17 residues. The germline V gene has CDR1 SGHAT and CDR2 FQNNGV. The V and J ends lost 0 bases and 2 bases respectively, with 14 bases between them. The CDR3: CASSLETSVRPKNIQYF. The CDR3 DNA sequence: TGTGCCAGCAGCTTAGAAACCTCAGTACGGCCCAAAAACATTCAGTACTTC.

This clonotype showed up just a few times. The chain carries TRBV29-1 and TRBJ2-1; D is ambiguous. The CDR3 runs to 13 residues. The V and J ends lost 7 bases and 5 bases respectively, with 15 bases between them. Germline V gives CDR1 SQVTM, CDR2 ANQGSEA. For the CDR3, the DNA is TGCAGCGCCCTCGGCGGAGCCCACAATGAGCAGTTCTTC. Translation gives CSALGGAHNEQFF.

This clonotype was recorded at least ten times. The DNA of the CDR3 is TGTGCCAGCAGCTTAGGTGGGGCAACCCAAGAGACCCAGTACTTC. This gives the protein CASSLGGATQETQYF. The chain uses TRBV7-9 and TRBJ2-5; D may be TRBD1 (5 bases). V was cut by 1 base and J by 1 base, with 10 bases left in between. This CDR3 comprises 15 residues. Germline V gene sequence: CDR1 SEHNR, CDR2 FQNEAQ (reference sequence).

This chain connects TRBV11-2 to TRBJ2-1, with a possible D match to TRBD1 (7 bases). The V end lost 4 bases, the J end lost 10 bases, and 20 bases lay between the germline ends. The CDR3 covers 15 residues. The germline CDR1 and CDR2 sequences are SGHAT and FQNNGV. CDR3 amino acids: CASSSGVIQQGEQFF. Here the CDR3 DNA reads TGTGCCAGCAGCTCGGGGGTGATACAACAGGGGGAGCAGTTCTTC.

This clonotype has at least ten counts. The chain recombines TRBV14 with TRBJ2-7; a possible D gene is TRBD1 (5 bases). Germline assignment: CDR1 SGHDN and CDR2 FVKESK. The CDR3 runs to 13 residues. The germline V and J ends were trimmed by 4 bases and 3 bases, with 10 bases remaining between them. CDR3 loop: CASSPRQNYEQYF. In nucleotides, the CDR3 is TGTGCCAGCAGCCCCCGACAGAACTACGAGCAGTACTTC.

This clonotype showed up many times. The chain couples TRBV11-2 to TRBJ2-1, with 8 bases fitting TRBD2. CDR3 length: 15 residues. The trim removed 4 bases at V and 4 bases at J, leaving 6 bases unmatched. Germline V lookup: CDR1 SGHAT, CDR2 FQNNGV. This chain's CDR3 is CASSWSGRDYNEQFF. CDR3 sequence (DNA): TGTGCCAGCAGCTGGAGCGGGAGAGATTACAATGAGCAGTTCTTC.